One and the same sample provided the 23 T cell receptor beta chains below, sequenced in a study of low-dose radiotherapy and immunotherapy resistance in tumors. Time point of the sample: before trial treatment. Priming of first-strand cDNA relied on TRAV- and TRBV-specific primers (covering alpha and beta chains). The PCR that amplified TCRs ran for 15 to 25 cycles, relying on a constant-region primer and a V-primer adapter. TCRdb used MiXCR to reprocess the reads, holding one entry per CDR3 protein. The sample includes about 64,000 distinct CDR3 sequences, around a quarter of them seen just once. Sample: PBMCs, taken before treatment. The receptors here all came from a male donor with rectosigmoid adenocarcinoma.

This clonotype was recorded at least ten times. The rearrangement links TRBV5-6 to TRBJ2-7, with D maybe TRBD1 (5 bases). The germline V gene has CDR1 SGHDT and CDR2 YYEEEE. Between the trimmed V and J ends, which lost 0 bases and 2 bases, there was a span of 15 bases. CDR3 length equals 16 residues. The CDR3 bases are TGTGCCAGCAGCTTGGAATGGGGCAGGATAACCTACGAGCAGTACTTC. This codes for CASSLEWGRITYEQYF.

CDR3 in amino acids: CASSVEAGTYNEQFF. CDR3 nucleotides: TGTGCCAGCAGCGTAGAAGCAGGGACCTACAATGAGCAGTTCTTC. The V and J genes are TRBV9 and TRBJ2-1; a possible D gene is TRBD1 (5 bases). The CDR3 contains 15 residues. V lost 0 bases and J lost 2, with 9 bases in between. The germline V gene encodes CDR1 SGDLS and CDR2 YYNGEE.

Details on this clonotype: A far larger clone lies a single base away; this is likely a read error. The V gene is TRBV28, the J gene TRBJ2-5; D is perhaps TRBD2 (5 bases). The length of the CDR3 is 12 residues. From germline, CDR1 is MDHEN and CDR2 SYDVKM. CDR3 bases: TGTGCCAGCAGTGAGCGGTGGCCGACCCTTAACTTC. This codes for CASSERWPTLNF. The whole variable domain, remainder taken from reference TRBV28 and TRBJ2-5, is DVKVTQSSRYLVKRTGEKVFLECVQDMDHENMFWYRQDPGLGLRLIYFSYDVKMKEKGDIPEGYSVSREKKERFSLILESASTNQTSMYLCASSERWPTLNFGPGTRLLVL.

This clonotype was seen ten or more times. The V and J genes are TRBV6-2 or TRBV6-3 and TRBJ1-1; D may be TRBD1 (5 bases). CDR1 and CDR2 (germline): MNHEY, SVGEGT. V was cut by 9 bases and J by 1 base, with 15 bases left in between. The CDR3 loop spans 14 amino acids. CDR3 nucleotides: TGTGCCAGTGCAAATGATGGACAGAACACTGAAGCTTTCTTT. It encodes CASANDGQNTEAFF.

At least ten counts were recorded for this clonotype. V and J are TRBV19 and TRBJ2-1; either TRBD1 or TRBD2 may supply D (5 bases each). V was cut by 10 bases and J by 8 bases, with 18 bases left in between. The CDR3 contains 13 residues. The germline V gene encodes CDR1 LNHDA and CDR2 SQIVND (reference sequence). The CDR3 nucleotides read TGTGCCACCAGCCGGGGCGTAGGAGATGAGCAGTTCTTC. Translation: CATSRGVGDEQFF.

V is TRBV27 and J is TRBJ1-2, with a possible D match to TRBD1 (5 bases). V was trimmed by 5 bases and J by 2 bases, leaving 12 bases between them. The CDR3 has 14 residues. Germline CDR1 reads MNHEY; CDR2 reads SMNVEV (reference sequence). DNA of the CDR3: TGTGCCAGCAGTCGCGGGGAGGGGAACTATGGCTACACCTTC. It encodes CASSRGEGNYGYTF.

The sample holds many counts of this clonotype. The CDR3 coding sequence is TGTGCCAGCACTCCACTGGTGGGGGGCTCGAACACCGGGGAGCTGTTTTTT. Its protein product is CASTPLVGGSNTGELFF. The chain combines TRBV2 with TRBJ2-2; the D gene could be TRBD1 or TRBD2 (6 bases each). Germline CDR1 SNHLY, CDR2 FYNNEI. Deletions cut 7 bases from V and 0 bases from J, with 18 bases between. The CDR3 covers 17 residues.

About this clonotype itself: Given a far larger clone just one base away, this is likely a sequencing read error. The chain uses TRBV12-3 or TRBV12-4 and TRBJ2-1; D is perhaps TRBD2 (6 bases). The CDR3 runs 12 residues. CDR3 bases: TGTGTCAGCAGATGGAGGGGTATTGAGCAGTTCTTC. Its translation is CVSRWRGIEQFF.

This clonotype was recorded many times. In nucleotides, the CDR3 is TGCAGTGCCGTCCGGTCTAGCGTCCAAGAGACCCAGTACTTC. It specifies CSAVRSSVQETQYF. The chain is built from TRBV20-1 and TRBJ2-5, with D perhaps matching TRBD2 (6 bases). The CDR3 totals 14 residues. Germline V gives CDR1 DFQATT, CDR2 SNEGSKA (reference sequence). The V end lost 6 bases, the J end lost 1 base, and 15 bases lay between the germline ends.

This clonotype has at least ten counts. V and J are TRBV2 and TRBJ2-7; D possibly matches TRBD1 or TRBD2 (6 bases each). Germline CDR1 and CDR2: SNHLY and FYNNEI. The CDR3 extends over 13 amino acids. V lost 8 bases, J lost 2 bases, and 13 bases lay in between. The chain's CDR3 is CASQLGGTYEQYF. Written as DNA, the CDR3 is TGTGCCAGCCAGTTAGGGGGGACCTACGAGCAGTACTTC.

This clonotype appeared many times. The chain recombines TRBV20-1 with TRBJ1-4, with a tentative D call TRBD1 (5 bases). Germline assignment: CDR1 DFQATT and CDR2 SNEGSKA (reference sequence). The CDR3 is made up of 14 amino acids. V was clipped by 0 bases and J by 7 bases, with 12 bases between them. The CDR3 nucleotides are TGCAGTGCTAGAGAGTCGGGGGGGGTTGAAAAACTGTTTTTT. Its translation: CSARESGGVEKLFF.

This clonotype was seen repeatedly, ten times or more. The gene calls are TRBV6-6 and TRBJ1-5; D call uncertain. Germline assignment: CDR1 MNHNY and CDR2 SVGAGI (reference sequence). This CDR3 has 19 amino acids. The V gene lost 8 bases and the J gene lost 2 bases, with 28 bases spanning the gap. CDR3 region: CASYRLGSDHGRGNQPQHF. CDR3 DNA sequence: TGTGCCAGCTATCGGTTAGGGTCCGACCACGGACGGGGCAATCAGCCCCAGCATTTT.

The rearrangement joins TRBV10-2 to TRBJ2-7, with D perhaps TRBD2 (6 bases). The CDR3 sequence is 15 residues long. CDR1 is WSHSY and CDR2 is SAAADI in the germline V gene. The ends were cut back, 11 bases at V and 0 bases at J, with 20 bases in the middle. CDR3 in amino acids: CAAGSGSASSYEQYF. The DNA for the CDR3 is TGCGCCGCGGGGTCCGGGTCGGCGAGCTCCTACGAGCAGTACTTC.

With regard to this clonotype: Germline and junction disagree at one end, which may indicate a read error. The chain joins TRBV5-3 to TRBJ2-7, with 14 bases aligning to TRBD2. TRBV5-3 is classed as an ORF, of uncertain function. The CDR3 is 16 amino acids. For the CDR3, the DNA is TGCGCCAGCGTTAAAACCGGGACTAGCGGGAGCTACGAGCAGTACTTC. It translates to CASVKTGTSGSYEQYF.

J is TRBJ2-1 and V is TRBV18, with D possibly being TRBD2 (7 bases). Germline values: CDR1 KGHSH, CDR2 LQKENI. Trimming removed 3 bases at V and 8 bases at J, with 14 bases between. The CDR3 length is 14 residues. As DNA, the CDR3 is TGTGCCAGCTCACCCCTTGGGGGGGCGGATGAGCAGTTCTTC. Protein sequence: CASSPLGGADEQFF.

This clonotype was recorded many times. The chain has TRBV5-1 and TRBJ2-3; TRBD2 is a possible D gene (6 bases). Looked up from germline, CDR1 is SGHRS and CDR2 is YFSETQ. The length of the CDR3 is 17 residues. With 0 bases removed from V and 7 bases from J, the gap between germline ends came to 21 bases. This CDR3 reads CASSLAPSSSGGNTQYF. The DNA of the CDR3 is TGCGCCAGCAGCTTGGCCCCATCAAGTAGCGGTGGAAATACGCAGTATTTT.

There are many counts of this clonotype. The chain has TRBV28 and TRBJ2-7; tentatively, D is TRBD1 (5 bases). The CDR3 extends over 15 amino acids. Germline V gene data show CDR1 as MDHEN and CDR2 as SYDVKM. V lost 3 bases and J 1 base, leaving 13 bases between the germline ends. The CDR3 DNA sequence: TGTGCCAGCAGTTTCGGCAGGGTAGGATCCTACGAGCAGTACTTC. It codes for CASSFGRVGSYEQYF.

This clonotype was observed at least ten times. This rearrangement joins TRBV4-2 to TRBJ2-4, with a tentative D call TRBD2 (5 bases). V lost 4 bases, J lost 4 bases, and 17 bases lay in between. The CDR3 totals 16 residues. The germline gives CDR1 LGHNA, CDR2 YNFKEQ. For the CDR3, the DNA is TGTGCCAGCAGCCCCCCCCATCAAGCGGAGAAAAACATTCAGTACTTC. It specifies CASSPPHQAEKNIQYF.

This clonotype was detected ten times or more. The junction does not match germline at one end; this may be a read error. The chain uses TRBV19 and TRBJ2-2; 8 positions agree with TRBD1. Per germline, CDR1 LNHDA and CDR2 SQIVND (reference sequence). The CDR3 is made up of 16 amino acids. The CDR3, as DNA: TGTGCCAGTACTACCTTCCGGGACAGGAACCCCGGGGAGCTGTTTTTT. Its protein product is CASTTFRDRNPGELFF.

For this clonotype: It is likely a read error: a sequence one base away is far more abundant. The chain employs TRBV6-8 and TRBJ2-7; 9 nucleotides agree with TRBD2. The CDR3 contains 17 residues. Germline CDR1 reads MNHGY; CDR2 reads SAAAGT. The CDR3 DNA reads as TGTGCCAGCAGTCACTCGCGGGGGGGGGCTGTCCGTGACGAGCAGTACTTC. Amino acids: CASSHSRGGAVRDEQYF.

This clonotype was observed once. This chain uses TRBV20-1 with TRBJ1-1; 8 bases are shared with TRBD1. Trimming cost V 0 bases and J 6 bases; bases outside gene matches: 6. Germline assignment: CDR1 DFQATT and CDR2 SNEGSKA (reference sequence). This CDR3 is 14 amino acids long. The CDR3, as DNA: TGCAGTGCTAGAGATTGGACAGGGAGCTCTGAAGCTTTCTTT. Its protein product is CSARDWTGSSEAFF.

Many counts were recorded for this clonotype. CDR3 in DNA: TGTGCCAGCAGCCAAGACGGCAGGCCCGTCACTGAAGCTTTCTTT. Its translation: CASSQDGRPVTEAFF. The chain combines TRBV4-2 with TRBJ1-1; D is ambiguous. Trimming took 0 bases from V and 4 from J, leaving 12 bases between them. In germline, CDR1 is LGHNA, CDR2 YNFKEQ. The CDR3 totals 15 residues.

V usage is TRBV5-1 and J usage is TRBJ1-1; D call uncertain. The CDR3 extends over 15 amino acids. Trimming took off 1 base at V and 4 bases at J, with 14 bases between the two ends. Germline V lookup: CDR1 SGHRS, CDR2 YFSETQ. CDR3 sequence: CASSLKAPGSTEAFF. As DNA, the CDR3 is TGCGCCAGCAGCTTGAAGGCGCCCGGGAGCACTGAAGCTTTCTTT.